The following is a T cell receptor (beta chain) sequence with its context. Its matching antigen is unknown. TCRdb keeps only in-frame clones here, not all; method: immunoSEQ multiplex PCR. This repertoire shows about 1 million clones, about 75% found once; its top ten account for about 1.5%. The data derive from a study of shared clonotypes between healthy human individuals. Study-wide results and limits: It was only blood that was sampled, and tissue repertoires likely differ.

The germline V gene has CDR1 SGHTA and CDR2 FQGNSA. Losses at the gene ends were 6 bases for V and 7 bases for J; bases not matched to a gene: 9. This CDR3 is 13 amino acids long. V and J are TRBV7-2 and TRBJ2-7; TRBD1 matches at 7 bases. The source material was memory CD4+ T cells sorted from blood. Subset in this sample: CD45RA-negative fraction. The sequence derives from a man aged 18 to 29 in good health. The CDR3 loop reads CASSPTGVGEQYF. For the CDR3, the DNA is TGTGCCAGCAGTCCTACAGGGGTGGGGGAGCAGTACTTC.